A selection of T cell receptor beta chains follows, all from one sample in a study of cytomegalovirus exposure and HLA in healthy donors. Libraries were prepared by immunoSEQ multiplex PCR; TCRdb keeps only in-frame clonotypes and omits some of them. The sample consists of 95,000 to 110,000 clones, around four fifths of them appearing once. Sequencing was carried out using PBMCs. The receptors stem from a man younger than 45 in good health and CMV-seronegative. Each CDR3 is given with its conserved first and last residue. A D gene is named only where the DNA matches it firmly. Size is stated for part of the rows, as once, few or many counts, or as a class when the clone is expanded.

D gene	V gene	J gene	CDR3 length	clone size	CDR3 DNA	CDR3 protein
TRBD1	TRBV5-6	TRBJ1-1	14	few	TGTGCCAGCAGGATGGGACAGGTGAACACTGAAGCTTTCTTT	CASRMGQVNTEAFF
.	TRBV28	TRBJ2-1	13	once	TGTGCCAGCAGTTTATGGGGGAGGCCAATCCAGTTCTTC	CASSLWGRPIQFF
.	TRBV2	TRBJ1-1	14	few	TGTGCCAGCAGCCCTCGGGTGGTGAACACTGAAGCTTTCTTT	CASSPRVVNTEAFF
TRBD1	TRBV6-5	TRBJ1-1	14	.	TGTGCCAGCAATGGACAGGGGGCGCACACTGAAGCTTTCTTT	CASNGQGAHTEAFF
TRBD1	TRBV30	TRBJ2-7	11	.	TGTGCCTGGGGACAGGGGGGCGAGCAGTACTTC	CAWGQGGEQYF
TRBD1	TRBV5-6	TRBJ2-6	19	.	TGTGCCAGCAGCTTGATAGGACAGGGGGCGCTGGGGGGGGCCAACGTCCTGACTTTC	CASSLIGQGALGGANVLTF
TRBD1	TRBV19	TRBJ2-6	19	.	TGTGCCAGTAGAGGGCGGGGACAGGGGCCGAACTCTGGGGCCAACGTCCTGACTTTC	CASRGRGQGPNSGANVLTF
.	TRBV29-1	TRBJ1-4	13	.	TGCAGCGTTGTTTGGGGGCGCGATGAAAAACTGTTTTTT	CSVVWGRDEKLFF
TRBD1	TRBV2	TRBJ1-5	16	.	TGTGCCAGCAGTGCGTTACAGGGGCATAGCAATCAGCCCCAGCATTTT	CASSALQGHSNQPQHF
TRBD1	TRBV6-1	TRBJ2-7	14	.	TGTGCCAGCAGGAGGGACAGGTCCTCCTACGAGCAGTACTTC	CASRRDRSSYEQYF
.	TRBV6-5	TRBJ2-5	13	.	TGTGCCAGCCCCTCCAGGGCCCAAGAGACCCAGTACTTC	CASPSRAQETQYF
.	TRBV5-6	TRBJ1-3	14	.	TGTGCCAGCAGCTTGGCAGGGCCCGGAAACACCATATATTTT	CASSLAGPGNTIYF
.	TRBV25-1	TRBJ2-4	17	once	TGTGCCAGCAGCGGCCAGTACAGGACGGGAGCCAAAAACATTCAGTACTTC	CASSGQYRTGAKNIQYF
.	TRBV5-1	TRBJ1-2	13	.	TGCGCCAGCAGCTTGGGGACAGACCGGGGCTACACCTTC	CASSLGTDRGYTF
.	TRBV9	TRBJ2-1	15	.	TGTGCCAGCAGCGTAGGCGGGGATTTCTACAATGAGCAGTTCTTC	CASSVGGDFYNEQFF
.	TRBV4-2	TRBJ1-3	14	few	TGTGCCAGCAGCCAGCCCGACAGGGGAAACACCATATATTTT	CASSQPDRGNTIYF
TRBD1	TRBV27	TRBJ2-7	13	few	TGTGCCAGCGCGAGGGACAGGGTGGACGAGCAGTACTTC	CASARDRVDEQYF
.	TRBV5-1	TRBJ2-7	14	.	TGCGCCAGCAGCTTGACGGGGTCGGCGGGGGAGCAGTACTTC	CASSLTGSAGEQYF
.	TRBV5-1	TRBJ2-5	14	.	TGCGCCAGCAGCCAGTCTGGGCAGGGGGAGACCCAGTACTTC	CASSQSGQGETQYF
.	TRBV7-9	TRBJ1-2	14	.	TGTGCCAGCAGCTATTTTCCAGGGGAGCATGGCTACACCTTC	CASSYFPGEHGYTF
TRBD2	TRBV28	TRBJ2-7	15	.	TGTGCCAGCAGAATGGGAGCGGGACCCCTAGGTGAGCAGTACTTC	CASRMGAGPLGEQYF
.	TRBV2	TRBJ1-2	13	.	TGTGCCAGCAGGGAACCTCCGGAGCGTGGCTACACCTTC	CASREPPERGYTF
.	TRBV9	TRBJ2-1	13	few	TGTGCCAGCAGCGTAGCGACAAACAATGAGCAGTTCTTC	CASSVATNNEQFF
.	TRBV21-1	TRBJ2-7	14	.	TGTGCCCGCCGGGACTCTCTCACCTCCTACGAGCAGTACTTC	CARRDSLTSYEQYF
.	TRBV4-1	TRBJ1-4	14	.	TGCGCCGGCAGCCAAGCGGGGACTAATGAAAAACTGTTTTTT	CAGSQAGTNEKLFF
.	TRBV7-9	TRBJ1-3	17	.	TGTGCCAGCAGCTTAGTAGCGGGACCAAGCTCTGGAAACACCATATATTTT	CASSLVAGPSSGNTIYF
.	TRBV19	TRBJ2-7	14	.	TGTGCCAGTAGGTCGATGGGCAGAAACTACGAGCAGTACTTC	CASRSMGRNYEQYF
.	TRBV19	TRBJ2-7	13	.	TGTGCCAGTAGCCAGGGGGACTGGGGCGAGCAGTACTTC	CASSQGDWGEQYF
TRBD1	TRBV9	TRBJ1-4	14	.	TGTGCCAGCAGCGCTCCCGGGACAGCAGAAAAACTGTTTTTT	CASSAPGTAEKLFF
.	TRBV2	TRBJ1-2	12	.	TGTGCCAGCAGTCCGACTAGCTATGGCTACACCTTC	CASSPTSYGYTF
.	TRBV28	TRBJ1-1	15	.	TGTGCCAGCAGTGCGCGACAGAGAAGGAACACTGAAGCTTTCTTT	CASSARQRRNTEAFF
TRBD1	TRBV19	TRBJ1-6	14	few	TGTGCCAGTAGGCGGACAGGGCTGTTGGCCCCCCTCCACTTT	CASRRTGLLAPLHF
.	TRBV6-5	TRBJ2-7	14	.	TGTGCCAGCAGTCTAGGACAGAGGAGGTGGGAGCAGTACTTC	CASSLGQRRWEQYF
.	TRBV2	TRBJ1-1	13	.	TGTGCCAGCATTTTCTCTCCGGGTACTGAAGCTTTCTTT	CASIFSPGTEAFF
.	TRBV2	TRBJ1-4	14	.	TGTGCCAGCATTAGTCGCCCAACTAATGAAAAACTGTTTTTT	CASISRPTNEKLFF
.	TRBV7-8	TRBJ1-1	14	.	TGTGCCAGCAGCTTAAGACATCAATCCACTGAAGCTTTCTTT	CASSLRHQSTEAFF
.	TRBV2	TRBJ1-5	16	.	TGTGCCAGCAGCGTTGACGTTAGACGGGGATATCAGCCCCAGCATTTT	CASSVDVRRGYQPQHF
.	TRBV9	TRBJ2-2	16	.	TGTGCCAGCAGCCCCTTAGACATAGCGAACACCGGGGAGCTGTTTTTT	CASSPLDIANTGELFF
.	TRBV30	TRBJ1-1	11	.	TGTGCCTGGAGCGAAAGGAGTGAAGCTTTCTTT	CAWSERSEAFF
.	TRBV29-1	TRBJ2-7	13	.	TGCAGCGTTAGATGGTCGGGTGGCTACGAGCAGTACTTC	CSVRWSGGYEQYF
.	TRBV5-1	TRBJ1-1	13	.	TGCGCCAGCAGCTCGGGCGACAGCTATGAAGCTTTCTTT	CASSSGDSYEAFF
TRBD2	TRBV4-2	TRBJ2-3	16	few	TGTGCCAGCAGCCAAACCGGGACTAGCGGCACAGATACGCAGTATTTT	CASSQTGTSGTDTQYF
.	TRBV29-1	TRBJ2-1	15	.	TGCAGCGTTTATACAGGGCGCGACTCCTACAATGAGCAGTTCTTC	CSVYTGRDSYNEQFF
TRBD1	TRBV29-1	TRBJ1-1	13	.	TGCAGCGTTGAACCGTCCACAGGGGGTAAAGCTTTCTTT	CSVEPSTGGKAFF
.	TRBV4-1	TRBJ2-7	15	.	TGCGCCAGCAGCCAAGTCGTGACATCGGCCTACGAGCAGTACTTC	CASSQVVTSAYEQYF
TRBD1	TRBV5-1	TRBJ1-2	14	.	TGCGCCAGCAGCTCCGGGACAGGGTCCTATGGCTACACCTTC	CASSSGTGSYGYTF
TRBD1	TRBV28	TRBJ2-3	15	once	TGTGCCAGCAGTACAACCGACAGGGAAGGAGATACGCAGTATTTT	CASSTTDREGDTQYF
.	TRBV7-6	TRBJ1-4	13	.	TGTGCCAGCAGCCCCGGGGAAGCTGAAAAACTGTTTTTT	CASSPGEAEKLFF
TRBD1	TRBV6-1	TRBJ2-7	14	.	TGTGCCAGCAGGGAGACCGGGACAGTTTACGAGCAGTACTTC	CASRETGTVYEQYF
TRBD1	TRBV2	TRBJ1-5	15	.	TGTGCCAGCAACCCACAGGGGGGCCCTAATCAGCCCCAGCATTTT	CASNPQGGPNQPQHF
.	TRBV28	TRBJ2-7	12	.	TGTGCCAGCAGTTTTCACGGCGGCGAGCAGTACTTC	CASSFHGGEQYF
TRBD2	TRBV27	TRBJ2-3	16	.	TGTGCCAGCAGTTTCGGGACTAGCGGGAGGCGAGATACGCAGTATTTT	CASSFGTSGRRDTQYF
.	TRBV6-5	TRBJ2-2	14	.	TGTGCCAGCAGGCCGACAGGAAACACCGGGGAGCTGTTTTTT	CASRPTGNTGELFF
TRBD1	TRBV19	TRBJ1-6	15	.	TGTGCCAGTAGACCAGGACAGGGGGAATATTCACCCCTCCACTTT	CASRPGQGEYSPLHF
.	TRBV19	TRBJ1-2	13	few	TGTGCCAGTAGTATCGACACTGATCATGGCTACACCTTC	CASSIDTDHGYTF
.	TRBV5-1	TRBJ2-1	14	.	TGCGCCAGCAGCTTGGTGGCAGACTACAATGAGCAGTTCTTC	CASSLVADYNEQFF
TRBD2	TRBV7-7	TRBJ2-3	16	.	TGTGCCAGCAGCGCGGGACTAGCGGGAGCAACAGATACGCAGTATTTT	CASSAGLAGATDTQYF
.	TRBV21-1	TRBJ2-7	14	.	TGTGCCAGCACCACTTGGACTAGCGGGGCCGAGCAGTACTTC	CASTTWTSGAEQYF
.	TRBV4-1	TRBJ1-2	15	.	TGCGCCAGCAGCCCAAACAGGGTAACTAACTATGGCTACACCTTC	CASSPNRVTNYGYTF